Listed below are T cell receptor beta chains from one sample, sequenced in a study of shared clonotypes between healthy human individuals. Sequencing was performed with immunoSEQ multiplex PCR; in TCRdb, only in-frame clones are kept and a portion is missing. The sample shows around 650,000 clones, 90% to 97% of them seen only once. Sequencing was performed on naive CD8+ T cells sorted from blood. Receptors were obtained from a woman aged 30 to 39 in good health. Both conserved end residues are part of each CDR3. The D gene is left open where the match is weak. The listing skips clone size in some rows; elsewhere it reads once, few, many or a size class.

v_gene,j_gene,d_gene,abundance,CDR3nt,CDR3aa
TRBV5-6,TRBJ2-5,TRBD2,.,TGTGCCAGCAGCTCTCCGGGACTAGCGGGAAGAGAGACCCAGTACTTC,CASSSPGLAGRETQYF
TRBV7-8,TRBJ2-7,.,.,TGTGCCAGCAGCTTAGGTGAGGGGTGGAGCTCCTACGAGCAGTACTTC,CASSLGEGWSSYEQYF
TRBV2,TRBJ2-2,.,.,TGTGCCAGCTCGCACACTGAGGACACCGGGGAGCTGTTTTTT,CASSHTEDTGELFF
TRBV4-2,TRBJ1-5,TRBD1,.,TGTGCCAGCAGCCAAGAGGGGGGACAGCGCAATCAGCCCCAGCATTTT,CASSQEGGQRNQPQHF
TRBV27,TRBJ2-7,.,.,TGTGCCAGCAGTGCCGGGACGAGGAACGAGCAGTACTTC,CASSAGTRNEQYF
TRBV14,TRBJ1-2,TRBD1,.,TGTGCCAGCAGCCAAGAGAATCGGGACAGCCTCTATGGCTACACCTTC,CASSQENRDSLYGYTF
TRBV2,TRBJ1-2,.,.,TGTGCCAGCAGTTATCCACTTCAGGGGTTGGCTAACTATGGCTACACCTTC,CASSYPLQGLANYGYTF
TRBV11-2,TRBJ2-7,.,once,TGTGCCAGCGATGAGGGTGGAACCTACGAGCAGTACTTC,CASDEGGTYEQYF
TRBV7-3,TRBJ2-2,TRBD2,.,TGTGCCAGCAGCATGGGGTCGGGAGGCGTCACCGGGGAGCTGTTTTTT,CASSMGSGGVTGELFF
TRBV13,TRBJ1-1,.,.,TGTGCCAGCAGGCCTAACGGCCTGGTTGCGGGGGCGTCTGAAGCTTTCTTT,CASRPNGLVAGASEAFF
TRBV11-1,TRBJ2-1,.,.,TGTGCCAGCACCCCCACGGAGGGGTGGGAATACAATGAGCAGTTCTTC,CASTPTEGWEYNEQFF
TRBV27,TRBJ1-2,.,.,TGTGCCAGCAGTCTCAATGGGCCGAGCTATGGCTACACCTTC,CASSLNGPSYGYTF
TRBV4-1,TRBJ2-7,.,.,TGCGCCAGCAGCCAAGATCTCAGGGTCGACGAGCAGTACTTC,CASSQDLRVDEQYF
TRBV7-9,TRBJ2-5,.,.,TGTGCCAGCAGATCCGGGACTGGAGGACTGGAGACCCAGTACTTC,CASRSGTGGLETQYF
TRBV5-4,TRBJ1-1,.,.,TGTGCCAGCAGCGCTAGGGGGAACGGGGACACTGAAGCTTTCTTT,CASSARGNGDTEAFF
TRBV5-1,TRBJ2-3,TRBD2,once,TGCGCCAGCAGCTTTTCGCTAGCGGGAGGTGGAGATACGCAGTATTTT,CASSFSLAGGGDTQYF
TRBV28,TRBJ1-2,.,.,TGTGCCAGCGGGGGGTATGGCTACACCTTC,CASGGYGYTF
TRBV6-6,TRBJ1-2,.,once,TGTGCCAGCAGACCTAACCGGGACACCGAAACGGGCTACACCTTC,CASRPNRDTETGYTF
TRBV9,TRBJ2-1,TRBD2,.,TGTGCCAGCAAACAAGGGAGCGGGAGGAATGATGAGCAGTTCTTC,CASKQGSGRNDEQFF
TRBV28,TRBJ2-1,.,few,TGTGCCAGCAGCCAAATAAATGAGCAGTTCTTC,CASSQINEQFF
TRBV4-1,TRBJ2-7,TRBD1,.,TGCGCCAGCAGCCAGCCGACAGGGAAATACGAGCAGTACTTC,CASSQPTGKYEQYF
TRBV28,TRBJ1-3,.,.,TGTGCCATAAAAGCGGGGGTCTCCTCTGGAAACACCATATATTTT,CAIKAGVSSGNTIYF
TRBV28,TRBJ1-1,.,.,TGTGCCAGCAGACGAGGGTATTTGAACACTGAAGCTTTCTTT,CASRRGYLNTEAFF
TRBV2,TRBJ1-2,.,.,TGTGCCAGCAGGTTGGGGGCTAACTATGGCTACACCTTC,CASRLGANYGYTF
TRBV9,TRBJ2-2,TRBD2,.,TGTGCCAGCAGCGAGACTAGCTGGGGAGTTTTTACCGGGGAGCTGTTTTTT,CASSETSWGVFTGELFF
TRBV7-3,TRBJ2-3,TRBD1,once,TGTGCCAGCAGCCAGGGGGGCACAGATACGCAGTATTTT,CASSQGGTDTQYF
TRBV28,TRBJ2-1,TRBD1,.,TGTGCCAGCAGTTTTAACGGACAGGCGGCGCCGGATGAGCAGTTCTTC,CASSFNGQAAPDEQFF
TRBV4-1,TRBJ2-2,.,.,TGCGCCAGCAGCCAAGAAGTCTCGGCGGGGGAGCTGTTTTTT,CASSQEVSAGELFF
TRBV6-5,TRBJ2-7,.,.,TGTGCCAGCAGTTACGGGGGTGGAGCCTACGAGCAGTACTTC,CASSYGGGAYEQYF
TRBV28,TRBJ2-5,.,.,TGTGCCAGCAGTTTTGGTCCTCGCTCCCCCCTCCGGGCAGAGACCCAGTACTTC,CASSFGPRSPLRAETQYF
TRBV7-9,TRBJ1-1,.,.,TGTGCCAGCAGCAAGGACGGTTTTGAAGCTTTCTTT,CASSKDGFEAFF
TRBV28,TRBJ2-2,TRBD2,.,TGTGCCAGCAGTGAGGTGATAGCGGGAGCTGGGACCGGGGAGCTGTTTTTT,CASSEVIAGAGTGELFF
TRBV27,TRBJ1-2,TRBD1,.,TGTGCCAGCAGTGCAACCGGGACAGGGGGCACCTATGGCTACACCTTC,CASSATGTGGTYGYTF
TRBV6-5,TRBJ2-7,TRBD1,.,TGTGCCAGCAGGAGGACAGGACGCTTCTCCTACGAGCAGTACTTC,CASRRTGRFSYEQYF
TRBV6-1,TRBJ1-2,.,.,TGTGCCACGAGAGGGGTAGGGGGCTACACCTTC,CATRGVGGYTF
TRBV6-1,TRBJ2-7,.,once,TGTGCCAGTACGGGGACACGAACAGCCTACGAGCAGTACTTC,CASTGTRTAYEQYF
TRBV19,TRBJ2-7,TRBD1,.,TGTGCCAGTAGTATGGGGACAGGAACCTACGAGCAGTACTTC,CASSMGTGTYEQYF